This T cell receptor (beta chain) derives from a study of neurological immune-mediated disorders. This clonotype was counted at least ten times. There are 18 residues in the CDR3. Trimming cost V 1 base and J 5 bases, with 23 bases left between them. Per the germline V gene, CDR1 is SGHTA and CDR2 is FQGNSA. TCRdb called the 5' RACE reads again in MiXCR, with one record for every CDR3 protein. The sample contains around 67,000 distinct CDR3 sequences, less than 5.5% of which appear only once. V usage is TRBV7-2 and J usage is TRBJ2-5; possible D gene TRBD2, 5 bases. The specimen sequenced was PBMCs. The clonotype originates from a man in his late teens or twenties with multiple sclerosis. This CDR3 reads CASSLDGRLSRAGETQYF. For the CDR3, the DNA is TGTGCCAGCAGCTTAGACGGGCGCCTCAGTCGGGCGGGCGAGACCCAGTACTTC.